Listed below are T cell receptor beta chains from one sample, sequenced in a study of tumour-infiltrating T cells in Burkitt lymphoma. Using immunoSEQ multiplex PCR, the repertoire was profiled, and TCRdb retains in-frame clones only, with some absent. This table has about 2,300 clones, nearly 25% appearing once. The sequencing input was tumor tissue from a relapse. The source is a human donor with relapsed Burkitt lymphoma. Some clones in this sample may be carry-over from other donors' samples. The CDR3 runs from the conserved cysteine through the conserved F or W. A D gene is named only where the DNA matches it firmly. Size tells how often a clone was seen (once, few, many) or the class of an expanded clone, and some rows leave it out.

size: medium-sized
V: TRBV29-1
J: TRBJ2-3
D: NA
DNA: TGCAGCGTTGAAGATCAAGGGAGCGTCCCTACGCAGTATTTT
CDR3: CSVEDQGSVPTQYF

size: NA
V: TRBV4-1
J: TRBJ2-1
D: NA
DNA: TGCGCCAGCAGCCCCCTCAAACTCCTCTCCTACAATGAGCAGTTCTTC
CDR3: CASSPLKLLSYNEQFF

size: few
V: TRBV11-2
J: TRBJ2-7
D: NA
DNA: TGTGCCAGCAGCTTAGTTTTGGCCCCCCTCGGTGGAGAGCAGTACTTC
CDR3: CASSLVLAPLGGEQYF

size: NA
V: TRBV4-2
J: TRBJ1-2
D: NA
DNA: TGTGCCAGCAGCCAAGGGACCCAGGGCTACACCTTC
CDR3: CASSQGTQGYTF

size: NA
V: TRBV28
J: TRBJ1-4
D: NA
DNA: TGTGCCACCAACCGGGACGGAGAAAAACTGTTTTTT
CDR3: CATNRDGEKLFF

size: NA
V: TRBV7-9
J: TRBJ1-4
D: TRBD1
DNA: TGTGCCAGCAGCTCGACAGGGGGCCCTAATGAAAAACTGTTTTTT
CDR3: CASSSTGGPNEKLFF

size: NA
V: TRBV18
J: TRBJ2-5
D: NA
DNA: TGTGCCAGCTCACCACCGGGGCCAGAGACCCAGTACTTC
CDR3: CASSPPGPETQYF

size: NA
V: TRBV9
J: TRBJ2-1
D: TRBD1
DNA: TGTGCCAGCAGCGTAGAAGGACAGGACAATGAGCAGTTCTTC
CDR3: CASSVEGQDNEQFF

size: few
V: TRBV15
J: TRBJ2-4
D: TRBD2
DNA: TGTGCCACTAGCAGCGGGGGCCGCTGGGACATTCAGTACTTC
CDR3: CATSSGGRWDIQYF

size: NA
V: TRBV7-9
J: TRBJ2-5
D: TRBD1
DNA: TGTGCCAGCAGCCCGAGGACAGGCCGGGACGAGACCCAGTACTTC
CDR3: CASSPRTGRDETQYF

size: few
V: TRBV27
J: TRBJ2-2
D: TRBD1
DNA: TGTGCCAGCAGTGACAGGGTTTGGCCCGGGGAGCTGTTTTTT
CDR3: CASSDRVWPGELFF

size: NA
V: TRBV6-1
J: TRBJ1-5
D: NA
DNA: TGTGCCAGCAGTACAGGTAGCAATCAGCCCCAGCATTTT
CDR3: CASSTGSNQPQHF

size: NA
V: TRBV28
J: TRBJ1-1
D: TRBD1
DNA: TGTGCCAGCAGTTTGTTCTCGGGGACAGCGTGGAACACTGAAGCTTTCTTT
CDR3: CASSLFSGTAWNTEAFF

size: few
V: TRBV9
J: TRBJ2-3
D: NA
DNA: TGTGCCAGCAGCGTAGGGGGGGCAGAGCAAGATACGCAGTATTTT
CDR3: CASSVGGAEQDTQYF

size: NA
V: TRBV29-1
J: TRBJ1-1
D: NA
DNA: TGCAGCGTCAGGGGGAACACTGAAGCTTTCTTT
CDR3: CSVRGNTEAFF

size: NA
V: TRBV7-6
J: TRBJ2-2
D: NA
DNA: TGTGCCAGCACTGTAGAACCGAACACCGGGGAGCTGTTTTTT
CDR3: CASTVEPNTGELFF

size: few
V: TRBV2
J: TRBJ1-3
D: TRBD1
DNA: TGTGCCAGCGGGGGTCAGGGGGCGAACACCATATATTTT
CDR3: CASGGQGANTIYF

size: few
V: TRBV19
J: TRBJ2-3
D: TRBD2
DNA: TGTGCCAGTAGTTCTCTAGCGGGCGGAATCACAGATACGCAGTATTTT
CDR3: CASSSLAGGITDTQYF

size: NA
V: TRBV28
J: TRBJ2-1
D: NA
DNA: TGTGCCAGCAGTTTAAATGAGCAGTTCTTC
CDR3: CASSLNEQFF

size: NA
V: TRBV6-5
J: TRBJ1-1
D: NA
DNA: TGTGCCAGCAGTTACGGGGGCGAGTACACTGAAGCTTTCTTT
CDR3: CASSYGGEYTEAFF

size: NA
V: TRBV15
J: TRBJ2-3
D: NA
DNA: TGTGCCACCAGCGGGGACGAGGGGCCCCCAACGGATACGCAGTATTTT
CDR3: CATSGDEGPPTDTQYF

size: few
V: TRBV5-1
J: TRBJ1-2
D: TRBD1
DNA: TGCGCCAGCAGCGACGGGACAGACTATGGCTACACCTTC
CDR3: CASSDGTDYGYTF

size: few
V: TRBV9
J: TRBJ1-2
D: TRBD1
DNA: TGTGCCAGCAGCGTATACTCAGGGGGAATTAGGGGCTACACCTTC
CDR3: CASSVYSGGIRGYTF

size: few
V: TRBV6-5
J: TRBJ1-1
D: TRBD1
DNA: TGTGCCAGCAGTTACTCGAGAGGGACAGGGGAGGGTGAAGCTTTCTTT
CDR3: CASSYSRGTGEGEAFF

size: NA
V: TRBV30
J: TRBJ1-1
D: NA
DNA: TGTGCCTGGAGTGGAGGGAACCCTGAAGCTTTCTTT
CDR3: CAWSGGNPEAFF

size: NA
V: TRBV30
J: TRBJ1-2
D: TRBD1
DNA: TGTGCCTCGGACAGGGGCTACACCTTC
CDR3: CASDRGYTF

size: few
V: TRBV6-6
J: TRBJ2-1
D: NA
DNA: TGTGCCAGCAGTTACTTGGGGGTACGTTCGAATGAGCAGTTCTTC
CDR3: CASSYLGVRSNEQFF

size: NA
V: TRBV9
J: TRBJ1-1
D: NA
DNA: TGTGCCAGCAGCGTCGAGGTAATGAACACTGAAGCTTTCTTT
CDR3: CASSVEVMNTEAFF

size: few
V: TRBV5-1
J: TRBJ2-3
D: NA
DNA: TGCGCCAGCAGCTTTAATCGAGGCACAGATACGCAGTATTTT
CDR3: CASSFNRGTDTQYF

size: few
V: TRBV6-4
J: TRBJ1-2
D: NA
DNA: TGTGCCAGCAGTACAGGACAAGGTCCGGGGGGCTACACCTTC
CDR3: CASSTGQGPGGYTF

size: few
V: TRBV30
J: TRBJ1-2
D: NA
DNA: TGTGCCTGGAGTACGGCCGTGGGTTATGGCTACACTTTC
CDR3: CAWSTAVGYGYTF

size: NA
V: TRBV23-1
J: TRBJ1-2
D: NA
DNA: TGCGCCAGCAGTCAATCCAGATCCCCCGCTAGGACCTTC
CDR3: CASSQSRSPARTF

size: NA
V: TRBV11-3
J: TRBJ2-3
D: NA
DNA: TGTGCCAGCAGCCCGCAGGGTGGGTCAGATACGCAGTATTTT
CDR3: CASSPQGGSDTQYF

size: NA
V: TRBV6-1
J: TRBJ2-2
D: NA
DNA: TGTGCCAGCGGGGCTTGGCAGGGTGGGACCGGGGAGCTGTTTTTT
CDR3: CASGAWQGGTGELFF

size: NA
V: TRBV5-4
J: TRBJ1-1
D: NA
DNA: TGTGCCAGCAGCTTGCAGAAACACACTGAAGCTTTCTTT
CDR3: CASSLQKHTEAFF

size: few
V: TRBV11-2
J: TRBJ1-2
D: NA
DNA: TGTGCCAGCAGCTACGGGGCCCTAACCTACTATGGCTACACCTTC
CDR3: CASSYGALTYYGYTF

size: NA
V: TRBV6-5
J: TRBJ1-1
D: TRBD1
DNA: TGTGCCAGCAGATTCTACAGGGGAACGAGCACTGAAGCTTTCTTT
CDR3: CASRFYRGTSTEAFF

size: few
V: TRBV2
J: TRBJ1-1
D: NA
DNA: TGTGCCAGCACCCTACGACAGGAAGCTTTCTTT
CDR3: CASTLRQEAFF